This T cell receptor (beta chain) was obtained from a study of T cells after yellow fever vaccination. Study results and caveats: Subsequent booster samples again held most clones from primary vaccination (nearly 98% CD4, about 90% CD8). Secondary responses were weaker yet peaked faster, day 5 versus 15.

Germline V gene lookup returns CDR1 MNHNS and CDR2 SASEGT. V gave up 7 bases and J gave up 3 bases, with 12 bases separating them. The CDR3 totals 13 residues. In making TCR cDNA, 5'RACE template switching added a universal primer site and UMIs to it. TCRdb used MiXCR to reprocess the 5' RACE reads, holding one entry per CDR3 protein. Seen here are hundreds of thousands of distinct CDR3 sequences, roughly 13% observed once, and the top ten hold 11% to 15%. For this clonotype: Antigen specificity is unknown.

Sequences were derived from PBMCs, sampled on the day of the yellow fever booster vaccination. The clonotype comes from a man younger than 40 who received the YFV17D yellow fever vaccine. The gene calls are TRBV6-1 and TRBJ1-1; tentative D call: TRBD1 (5 bases). The CDR3 region is CASNRRADTEAFF. CDR3 DNA: TGTGCCAGCAACAGGCGGGCGGACACTGAAGCTTTCTTT.